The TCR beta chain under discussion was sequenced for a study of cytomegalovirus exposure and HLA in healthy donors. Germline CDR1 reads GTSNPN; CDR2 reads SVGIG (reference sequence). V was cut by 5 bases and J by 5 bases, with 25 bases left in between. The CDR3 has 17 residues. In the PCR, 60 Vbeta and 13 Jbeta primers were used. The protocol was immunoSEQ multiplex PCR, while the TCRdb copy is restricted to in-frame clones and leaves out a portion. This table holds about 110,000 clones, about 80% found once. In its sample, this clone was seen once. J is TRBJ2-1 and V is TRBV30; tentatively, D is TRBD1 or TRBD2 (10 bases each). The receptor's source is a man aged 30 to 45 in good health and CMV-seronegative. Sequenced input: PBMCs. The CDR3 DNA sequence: TGTGCCTGGGACAGGGGGCGCCTTACTAGCGGGGACAATGAGCAGTTCTTC. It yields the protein CAWDRGRLTSGDNEQFF.